This T cell receptor (beta chain) was sequenced in a study of blood T cell repertoires in COVID-19. Deletions cut 0 bases from V and 5 bases from J, with 12 bases between. The CDR3 is 15 amino acids. Germline CDR1 SGHRS, CDR2 YFSETQ. Under the authors' procedure: Estimates of nucleated cell counts were drawn from the amplification of reference gene primers. Using immunoSEQ multiplex PCR, the repertoire was profiled, and TCRdb retains in-frame clones only, with some absent. That table is the source of V, J and clone size, and D and trimming were worked out from the DNA. The sample shows approximately 90,000 clones, roughly nine tenths of them seen only once.

This chain uses TRBV5-1 with TRBJ1-5; D gene unclear. The TCR comes from a woman in her 70s with acute or convalescent COVID-19. The sequenced sample was peripheral blood. For the CDR3, the DNA is TGCGCCAGCAGCTTGGGACCTGGGCGGGATCAGCCCCAGCATTTT. The encoded protein is CASSLGPGRDQPQHF.